Presented here are 27 T cell receptor beta chains from one specimen sequenced in a study of beta chain features in type 1 diabetes. Every bit of the isolated RNA underwent reverse transcription, so sequencing read expressed TCRB transcripts. TCRdb's copy holds only in-frame clones and misses some; the assay was immunoSEQ multiplex PCR. The repertoire consists of approximately 730,000 clones, with about an eighth occurring once and the leading ten covering about 0.02%. General study points: Moderately but significantly shorter TCRB CDR3s were found in Type 1 diabetes patients in all four CD4+ subsets.

These receptors have no identified antigens. The specimen sequenced was naive CD4+ T cells from blood. The source is a young man with type 1 diabetes.

The CDR3, as DNA: TGCGCCAGCAGCCAAGATCGGCAAGAAAATAGGGGCTACACCTTC. Translation gives CASSQDRQENRGYTF. The rearrangement links TRBV4-1 to TRBJ1-2; D gene unclear. The germline V gene encodes CDR1 MGHRA and CDR2 YSYEKL. There are 15 residues in the CDR3. The V gene lost 0 bases and the J gene lost 8 bases, with 16 bases spanning the gap.

This clone was recorded a few times. The genes are TRBV6-1 and TRBJ1-6; a weak D match, TRBD1 (6 bases). The CDR3 extends over 15 amino acids. The V end lost 2 bases, the J end lost 8 bases, and 13 bases lay between the germline ends. The germline gives CDR1 MNHNS, CDR2 SASEGT. The CDR3 DNA reads TGTGCCAGCAGTGAAACGGCTGACAGGTATTCACCCCTCCACTTT. It is translated as CASSETADRYSPLHF.

This sequence joins TRBV6-1 and TRBJ2-7, with 11 positions matching TRBD2. The germline V gene encodes CDR1 MNHNS and CDR2 SASEGT. The CDR3 is 15 residues long. The trim removed 4 bases at V and 3 bases at J, leaving 5 bases unmatched. The CDR3 DNA reads as TGTGCCAGCAGTGGCCCCGGGACTAGCGGCTACGAGCAGTACTTC. Protein sequence: CASSGPGTSGYEQYF.

This chain links TRBV4-1 with TRBJ2-2; TRBD2 agrees at 10 bases. This CDR3 has 18 residues. With V trimmed by 4 bases and J by 1 base, 9 bases remained unmatched. The germline V gene has CDR1 MGHRA and CDR2 YSYEKL. The CDR3 DNA sequence: TGCGCCAGCAGCCTCGCAAAGACTAGCGGGCTGAACACCGGGGAGCTGTTTTTT. Amino acids: CASSLAKTSGLNTGELFF.

In its sample, this clone was seen a few times. The same CDR3 also results from other DNA sequences found in this sample. The chain combines TRBV29-1 with TRBJ1-5; tentative D call: TRBD1 (6 bases). The germline V gene has CDR1 SQVTM and CDR2 ANQGSEA. V was pared by 5 bases and J by 4 bases, with 9 bases between. CDR3 size: 12 residues. The CDR3 reads CSVSGVNQPQHF. The CDR3 DNA reads as TGCAGCGTTTCAGGGGTAAATCAGCCCCAGCATTTT.

Only a few counts were recorded for this clone. CDR3 sequence reads: CASSPIQGLPSYNEQFF. In nucleotides, the CDR3 is TGTGCCAGCAGCCCGATACAGGGGCTACCCTCCTACAATGAGCAGTTCTTC. The chain recombines TRBV7-9 with TRBJ2-1; TRBD1 matches 7 bases. Germline V gene lookup returns CDR1 SEHNR and CDR2 FQNEAQ (reference sequence). The CDR3 has 17 residues. Trimming cost V 5 bases and J 0 bases; bases outside gene matches: 10.

This clone showed up just a few times. J is TRBJ1-6 and V is TRBV4-2; no reliable D call. V was pared by 3 bases and J by 7 bases, with 19 bases between. This CDR3 contains 17 residues. Germline lookup yields CDR1 LGHNA and CDR2 YNFKEQ. The CDR3 here is CASSQSAAELSNSPLHF. The CDR3 nucleotides read TGTGCCAGCAGCCAGTCGGCCGCAGAGTTGAGCAATTCACCCCTCCACTTT.

This sequence joins TRBV7-6 and TRBJ2-3; no clear D. The CDR3 extends over 14 amino acids. Trimming removed 2 bases at V and 1 base at J, with 7 bases between. Germline CDR1 and CDR2: SGHVS and FNYEAQ. CDR3 bases: TGTGCCAGCAGCTTAAGGCAGGGCACAGATACGCAGTATTTT. Protein: CASSLRQGTDTQYF.

The rearrangement uses TRBV29-1 and TRBJ2-6, with 10 bases matching TRBD1. V lost 2 bases to trimming and J lost 0 bases; unmatched junction nucleotides: 4. Germline CDR1 SQVTM, CDR2 ANQGSEA. CDR3 length: 17 amino acids. CDR3 sequence: CSVERTGGDSGANVLTF. CDR3 sequence (DNA): TGCAGCGTTGAAAGGACAGGGGGTGACTCTGGGGCCAACGTCCTGACTTTC.

This clone was recorded a few times. The chain is built from TRBV28 and TRBJ2-7; 9 bases map to TRBD1. The CDR3 is made up of 13 amino acids. Trimming at V came to 11 bases and at J to 3 bases, leaving 8 bases not matched to a gene. CDR1 is MDHEN and CDR2 is SYDVKM in the germline V gene. The CDR3 DNA reads as TGTGCCGGCTCACCGGGACAGGGCTACGAGCAGTACTTC. Protein sequence: CAGSPGQGYEQYF.

The genes are TRBV19 and TRBJ1-1; D remains ambiguous. V was shortened by 9 bases and J by 1 base, with 15 bases between the two germline ends. The germline CDR1 and CDR2 sequences are LNHDA and SQIVND (reference sequence). The CDR3 is 14 residues long. This CDR3 is CASNRGTANTEAFF. The DNA of the CDR3 is TGTGCCAGCAACCGCGGAACGGCGAACACTGAAGCTTTCTTT.

The gene calls are TRBV6-5 and TRBJ2-3; perhaps TRBD2 as D (6 bases). The CDR3 consists of 16 residues. Deletions cut 0 bases from V and 1 base from J, with 11 bases between. CDR1 and CDR2 (germline): MNHEY, SVGAGI. The CDR3 here is CASSYSRGSGTDTQYF. The DNA for the CDR3 is TGTGCCAGCAGTTACTCACGGGGGTCTGGCACAGATACGCAGTATTTT.

The chain employs TRBV19 and TRBJ2-5; a weak D match, TRBD2 (5 bases). V was pared by 5 bases and J by 5 bases, with 12 bases between. This CDR3 spans 13 amino acids. CDR1 is LNHDA, CDR2 SQIVND, per germline (reference sequence). CDR3 loop: CASSWSRGETQYF. The DNA for the CDR3 is TGTGCCAGTAGTTGGAGTCGCGGGGAGACCCAGTACTTC.

The sample holds a few counts of this clone. The gene calls are TRBV19 and TRBJ2-1; 15 bases are shared with TRBD2. V trimming: 5 bases; J trimming: 2 bases; junction bases outside the gene matches: 7. Germline V gene lookup returns CDR1 LNHDA and CDR2 SQIVND (reference sequence). CDR3 length: 18 residues. The CDR3 DNA is TGTGCCAGTAGTCGGGGGACTAGCGGGGGGCCCGCCTACAATGAGCAGTTCTTC. Amino acids: CASSRGTSGGPAYNEQFF.

This clone was counted between two and nine times. The chain carries TRBV6-5 and TRBJ2-1; a weak D match, TRBD2 (5 bases). V lost 7 bases to trimming and J lost 0 bases, with 13 bases between them. Germline V gene data show CDR1 as MNHEY and CDR2 as SVGAGI. This CDR3 spans 15 amino acids. In DNA form, the CDR3 reads TGTGCCAGCATCAAAGCGGCTAACTCCTACAATGAGCAGTTCTTC. Translation: CASIKAANSYNEQFF.

This clone has more than one count but fewer than ten. V usage is TRBV14 and J usage is TRBJ1-4; D gene unclear. This CDR3 contains 12 residues. Looked up from germline, CDR1 is SGHDN and CDR2 is FVKESK. V was shortened by 3 bases and J by 2 bases, with 1 base between the two germline ends. In DNA, the CDR3 is TGTGCCAGCAGCCACACTAATGAAAAACTGTTTTTT. Protein: CASSHTNEKLFF.

The rearrangement joins TRBV5-6 to TRBJ2-5; D is possibly TRBD2 (6 bases). V was shortened by 1 base and J by 5 bases, with 18 bases between the two germline ends. The CDR3 runs 16 residues. Germline V gene lookup returns CDR1 SGHDT and CDR2 YYEEEE. The CDR3 coding sequence is TGTGCCAGCAGCTTGACACTCCGGGGGACCCGGGAGACCCAGTACTTC. Its protein is CASSLTLRGTRETQYF. Full variable domain (remainder filled in from reference TRBV5-6 and TRBJ2-5): DAGVTQSPTHLIKTRGQQVTLRCSPKSGHDTVSWYQQALGQGPQFIFQYYEEEERQRGNFPDRFSGHQFPNYSSELNVNALLLGDSALYLCASSLTLRGTRETQYFGPGTRLLVL.

This chain joins TRBV5-1 and TRBJ1-1; TRBD1 aligns across 9 bases. The V gene end was trimmed by 3 bases and the J gene end by 7 bases; junction bases not matched to a gene: 7. Germline V gene lookup returns CDR1 SGHRS and CDR2 YFSETQ. The CDR3 spans 14 residues. CDR3 bases: TGCGCCAGCAGCTACTCGACAGGGGGTTTTGAAGCTTTCTTT. This codes for CASSYSTGGFEAFF.

This clone was recorded a few times. The V and J genes are TRBV30 and TRBJ1-6, with D hard to call. Germline CDR1 GTSNPN, CDR2 SVGIG (reference sequence). V gave up 5 bases and J gave up 9 bases, with 8 bases separating them. This CDR3 contains 11 residues. The CDR3 DNA is TGTGCCTGGGGAGCTGGTTCACCCCTCCACTTT. This gives the protein CAWGAGSPLHF.

This clone appeared a few times. V gene TRBV7-8 combines with J gene TRBJ1-2, with a weak D call TRBD1 (6 bases). V dropped 5 bases and J dropped 1 base, with 8 bases sitting between them. CDR1 SGHVS and CDR2 FQNEAQ come from the germline V gene. This CDR3 region has 13 residues. For the CDR3, the DNA is TGTGCCAGCAGCATCAGGGGTAACTATGGCTACACCTTC. This translates into CASSIRGNYGYTF. The full variable domain, its missing parts supplied by reference TRBV7-8 and TRBJ1-2, is GAGVSQSPRYKVAKRGQDVALRCDPISGHVSLFWYQQALGQGPEFLTYFQNEAQLDKSGLPSDRFFAERPEGSVSTLKIQRTQQEDSAVYLCASSIRGNYGYTFGSGTRLTVV.

This chain uses TRBV5-4 with TRBJ2-7; the match to TRBD1 covers 9 bases. CDR3 length equals 16 residues. CDR1 and CDR2 (germline): SGHNT, YYREEE (reference sequence). Germline trimming cut 4 bases from V and 3 bases from J; bases unmatched to any gene: 11. The CDR3 coding sequence is TGTGCCAGCAGCCCGGGGTTATCGGGACAGGGCTACGAGCAGTACTTC. Protein sequence: CASSPGLSGQGYEQYF. Looking up the rest from reference TRBV5-4 and TRBJ2-7 gives the full variable domain: ETGVTQSPTHLIKTRGQQVTLRCSSQSGHNTVSWYQQALGQGPQFIFQYYREEENGRGNFPPRFSGLQFPNYSSELNVNALELDDSALYLCASSPGLSGQGYEQYFGPGTRLTVT.

This clone has only a few counts. The chain employs TRBV4-1 and TRBJ2-1; possible D gene TRBD1, 6 bases. In germline, CDR1 is MGHRA, CDR2 YSYEKL. CDR3 length: 13 amino acids. V lost 4 bases and J lost 7, with 11 bases in between. For the CDR3, the DNA is TGCGCCAGCAGCCGGTTACAGGGAAATGAGCAGTTCTTC. This gives the protein CASSRLQGNEQFF.

This clone has only a few counts. V and J are TRBV28 and TRBJ2-5; 8 nucleotides line up with TRBD2. The CDR3 contains 16 residues. Germline CDR1 MDHEN, CDR2 SYDVKM. The trim removed 6 bases at V and 5 bases at J, leaving 14 bases unmatched. This CDR3 is CASSSRWRGAWETQYF. The CDR3 DNA is TGTGCCAGCAGCTCCCGTTGGCGGGGGGCCTGGGAGACCCAGTACTTC.

The gene calls are TRBV6-5 and TRBJ1-5; D not resolved. V was cut by 6 bases and J by 1 base, with 13 bases left in between. The CDR3 contains 15 residues. Germline V CDR1 and CDR2: MNHEY, SVGAGI. CDR3 bases: TGTGCCAGCAGGAGCGAACAGATAAGCAATCAGCCCCAGCATTTT. Amino acid sequence: CASRSEQISNQPQHF.

This clone was recorded a few times. The chain uses TRBV2 and TRBJ2-2; maybe TRBD1 (5 bases). Germline lookup yields CDR1 SNHLY and CDR2 FYNNEI. The CDR3 contains 14 residues. Trimming took 4 bases from V and 5 from J, leaving 11 bases between them. The CDR3 DNA sequence: TGTGCCAGCAGTGCTTTAAGGGGTACCGGGGAGCTGTTTTTT. Its translation: CASSALRGTGELFF.

This chain connects TRBV10-3 to TRBJ2-5; D possibly corresponds to TRBD1 (5 bases). V gave up 2 bases and J gave up 2 bases, with 12 bases separating them. Germline V CDR1 and CDR2: ENHRY, SYGVKD. The CDR3 is made up of 15 amino acids. CDR3 DNA sequence: TGTGCCATCAGTGAGACGCGGACAACACAAGAGACCCAGTACTTC. Protein product: CAISETRTTQETQYF.

This clone was seen a few times. The rearrangement joins TRBV30 to TRBJ1-2; D ambiguous. This CDR3 region has 14 residues. Germline-derived CDR1 and CDR2 are GTSNPN and SVGIG (reference sequence). The V end was cut by 0 bases, the J end by 1 base, with 9 bases between. The CDR3 DNA follows: TGTGCCTGGAGTGTAGGAGGCCTTAACTATGGCTACACCTTC. Translation gives CAWSVGGLNYGYTF.